This entry features one T cell receptor beta chain sequence. Antigen specificity is unknown. The PCR contained 60 Vbeta and 13 Jbeta primers. Produced via immunoSEQ multiplex PCR; TCRdb's table is partial and in-frame only. Altogether 90,000 to 110,000 clones are present, approximately 12% being singletons, with the ten largest covering roughly 16%. V gave up 0 bases and J gave up 1 base, with 9 bases separating them. The germline CDR1 and CDR2 sequences are ENHRY and SYGVKD. The CDR3 runs 15 residues. The sample is drawn from a study of cytomegalovirus exposure and HLA in healthy donors. Overall study: Earlier sequencing of 150 million to 200 million T cells yielded approximately 100 million unique TCR beta sequences.

General study points: Using the classifier, cytomegalovirus status was reportedly diagnosed with high specificity and sensitivity.

V is TRBV10-3 and J is TRBJ1-1; D is undetermined. Material: PBMCs. This TCR was sampled from a man between 40 and 49 years old in good health and CMV-seropositive. CDR3 region: CAISESWEGNTEAFF. CDR3 nucleotides: TGTGCCATCAGTGAGTCGTGGGAGGGGAACACTGAAGCTTTCTTT.